The rows below give T cell receptor beta chains drawn from one sample of a study of T-cell memory formation after mild COVID-19. TCRdb passed the 5' RACE reads through MiXCR, listing each CDR3 protein once. The table shows roughly 350,000 distinct CDR3 sequences, with around 15% occurring only once. Sequencing input: PBMCs or a T cell subset sorted from them (not recorded which). The origin of the receptors is a man aged 18 to 35 who had mild COVID-19 (a few samples of this study predate the infection). Cell type and time point are not known. Both conserved end residues are trimmed from each CDR3. Clone size is stated in some rows and not others, as once, few, many or a class when expanded.

clone_size j_call v_call cdr3_aa
. TRBJ1-6 TRBV4-1 ASSQDGLIDRIESPLH
few TRBJ1-2 TRBV5-1 ASSLAEEAFGYT
many TRBJ2-1 TRBV10-3 AISEWIYNEQF
few TRBJ2-5 TRBV7-2 ASSWKGGETQY
few TRBJ2-3 TRBV7-3 ASSLMGPETPDTQY
few TRBJ2-7 TRBV3-1 ASSQGRQSYEQY
. TRBJ2-2 TRBV7-9 ASSPLRGQGDTGELF
few TRBJ2-3 TRBV2 ASGKGRTDTQY
. TRBJ1-4 TRBV18 ASSPRQEKLF
. TRBJ1-5 TRBV5-1 ASSLGFGDQPQH
few TRBJ2-7 TRBV27 ASSLGTGTGYEQY
. TRBJ2-6 TRBV19 ASSLTAFKGQGAGANVLT
few TRBJ2-5 TRBV4-3 ASSQRQQETQY
few TRBJ1-2 TRBV7-9 ASSFQGIPNYGYT
few TRBJ2-5 TRBV11-2 ASSLESQLAQY
. TRBJ2-3 TRBV6-2/TRBV6-3 ASSYVGTVADTQY
. TRBJ1-1 TRBV10-3 AISETENTEAF
few TRBJ2-1 TRBV20-1 SAISRGQERQF
few TRBJ1-1 TRBV4-3 ASSHKTGVNTEAF
few TRBJ2-1 TRBV24-1 ATSDLKQGRSRYNEQF
few TRBJ2-3 TRBV29-1 SAGSSDTQY
once TRBJ1-5 TRBV25-1 ASSDAGEQGANQPQH
few TRBJ2-1 TRBV5-1 ASSTGASSYNEQF
. TRBJ2-7 TRBV6-1 ASSLSGDRYEQY
once TRBJ2-1 TRBV6-1 ASSDRTGGPINEQF
. TRBJ1-2 TRBV5-6 ASSPGTATLGYGYT
. TRBJ2-5 TRBV7-9 ASSSDRGLHSTQY
. TRBJ2-5 TRBV19 ASSSVAGDEETQY
. TRBJ2-1 TRBV18 ASSPPGQSYNEQF
. TRBJ1-6 TRBV4-2 ASSQEGASNSPLH
. TRBJ1-5 TRBV7-2 ASSFQVEGKQH
. TRBJ2-3 TRBV15 ATSRASEPTDTQY
. TRBJ1-5 TRBV10-3 ATAGVDQPQH
many TRBJ1-5 TRBV12-3/TRBV12-4 ASSPLSNQPQH
. TRBJ2-1 TRBV10-2 ASRRAPGGQYNEQF
many TRBJ1-2 TRBV20-1 SARYRVVYGYT